These T cell receptor beta chains were read from a single sample in a study of tumor and adjacent non-tumor tissue in lung cancer. A single record per CDR3 protein comes from TCRdb applying MiXCR to the multiplex PCR reads. The sample lists 100,000 or so distinct CDR3 sequences; roughly 80% were seen once. The sample comprised distant non-tumor lung tissue. The receptors derive from a man aged 55-75 years with small cell lung cancer. Both conserved end residues are part of each CDR3. The D gene is left open where the match is weak. Clone size is shown for a subset of rows, as once, few, many or a class of expanded clone.

cdr3_aa j_call d_call v_call clone_size
CASSRQTGGSHKQYF TRBJ2-7 TRBD1 TRBV5-4 few
CASSLLDREETQYF TRBJ2-5 TRBD1 TRBV12-3/TRBV12-4 NA
CASMASESSGELLF TRBJ2-2 NA TRBV4-2 NA
CSVMTSLGYSEQFF TRBJ2-1 NA TRBV29-1 NA
CASILGGSTDTQYF TRBJ2-3 TRBD2 TRBV5-4 once
CASSLIGGGSYNDQLF TRBJ2-1 TRBD2 TRBV11-2 NA
CASCLGTDNEQFF TRBJ2-1 NA TRBV11-3 once
CVSGLARQGAGPQYF TRBJ2-5 TRBD1 TRBV11-2 NA
CASSSESRTSGSSNEQFF TRBJ2-1 TRBD2 TRBV11-1 once
CSARVETWAEKLFF TRBJ1-4 NA TRBV20-1 many
CACIKQGWDEQFF TRBJ2-1 TRBD1 TRBV6-4 NA
CSVEDLTRAGKTQYF TRBJ2-5 NA TRBV29-1 NA
CANSPWTGVYREQYF TRBJ2-7 TRBD1 TRBV28 NA
CNADPNHSRSPFF TRBJ2-1 NA TRBV20-1 NA
CSAERAGFISNQPQHF TRBJ1-5 NA TRBV20-1 NA
CVSSTLAGVQETQYF TRBJ2-5 TRBD2 TRBV6-5 NA
CASSKWGQNQPQQF TRBJ1-5 NA TRBV6-1 NA
CASSYGRHAYNEQFF TRBJ2-1 NA TRBV6-5 many
CSVEDMGKAPDMQYF TRBJ2-3 NA TRBV29-1 NA
CSARGSNQRQHF TRBJ1-5 NA TRBV20-1 NA
CASNYGSGGTGELFF TRBJ2-2 NA TRBV11-3 few
CASSAGGAGITDTQYF TRBJ2-3 NA TRBV5-1 many